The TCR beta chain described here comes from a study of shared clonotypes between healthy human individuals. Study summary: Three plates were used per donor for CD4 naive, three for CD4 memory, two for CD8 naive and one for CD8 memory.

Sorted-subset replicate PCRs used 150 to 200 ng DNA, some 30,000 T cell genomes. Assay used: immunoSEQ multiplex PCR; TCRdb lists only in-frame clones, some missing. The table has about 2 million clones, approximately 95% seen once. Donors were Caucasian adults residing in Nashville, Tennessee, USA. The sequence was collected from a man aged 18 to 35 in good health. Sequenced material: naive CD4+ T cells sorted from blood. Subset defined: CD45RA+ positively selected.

This CDR3 reads CASSQAEGLNTEAFF. The CDR3 bases are TGCGCCAGCAGCCAAGCCGAGGGATTGAACACTGAAGCTTTCTTT. The gene calls are TRBV4-3 and TRBJ1-1; D is ambiguous. V lost 1 base to trimming and J lost 0 bases, with 9 bases between them. Germline-derived CDR1 and CDR2 are LGHNA and YSLEER. This CDR3 spans 15 amino acids.